Below, 13 T cell receptor beta chains from the same sample are listed, as sequenced in a study of T cells after yellow fever vaccination. A single record per CDR3 protein comes from TCRdb applying MiXCR to the 5' RACE reads. The sample shows 100,000 to 150,000 distinct CDR3 sequences, over 8% of them seen only once. The specimen was CD8+ T cells sorted from PBMCs, collected on the day of the yellow fever booster vaccination. The receptors here all came from a man between 18 and 35 years old who received the YFV17D yellow fever vaccine.

This clonotype was seen a few times. This chain connects TRBV12-3 or TRBV12-4 to TRBJ2-1; TRBD2 matches at 7 bases. The J segment lost 4 bases and the V segment lost 6 bases, leaving 18 bases of the junction unmatched. The CDR3 extends over 18 amino acids. The CDR3 DNA reads TGTGCCAGCAGCCACGATGGACTAGTTTTTCGTGCTTACAATGAGCAGTTCTTC. Translated, it gives CASSHDGLVFRAYNEQFF.

This CDR3 reads CASRSTGPSCNIVGTGPGNTIYF. The CDR3 region has the DNA TGTGCCAGCAGGTCGACAGGACCAAGCTGTAACATTGTGGGGACAGGGCCTGGAAACACCATATATTTT. V usage is TRBV6-9 and J usage is TRBJ1-3, with TRBD1 matching 9 bases. This CDR3 has 23 amino acids. Germline V lookup: CDR1 MNHGY, CDR2 SVAAGI. Trimming cost V 6 bases and J 2 bases; bases outside gene matches: 29.

The V call is TRBV6-2 or TRBV6-3, the J call TRBJ2-1, with TRBD2 matching over 8 bases. Germline values: CDR1 MNHEY, CDR2 SVGEGT. The CDR3 extends over 13 amino acids. V shed 6 bases and J 7 bases; nucleotides not matched to a gene: 5. The chain's CDR3 is CASSGGAENEQFF. In DNA form, the CDR3 reads TGTGCCAGCAGCGGGGGGGCCGAAAATGAGCAGTTCTTC.

The table lists this clonotype with a few counts. This chain connects TRBV19 to TRBJ2-3; the match to TRBD1 covers 10 bases. From germline, CDR1 is LNHDA and CDR2 SQIVND (reference sequence). Losses at the gene ends were 8 bases for V and 0 bases for J; bases not matched to a gene: 17. The CDR3 runs to 19 residues. This chain's CDR3 is CASRNRDRGLEWSTDTQYF. CDR3 DNA sequence: TGTGCCAGTCGCAACCGGGACAGGGGTTTAGAGTGGAGCACAGATACGCAGTATTTT.

This clonotype was seen only a few times. This sequence joins TRBV5-1 and TRBJ1-1; no clear D gene. V lost 0 bases and J lost 5, with 20 bases in between. This CDR3 has 17 residues. Germline assignment: CDR1 SGHRS and CDR2 YFSETQ. The CDR3 nucleotides are TGCGCCAGCAGCTTGGCCTTGGTCCACCTAAGCGGGACTGAAGCTTTCTTT. Protein sequence: CASSLALVHLSGTEAFF.

The chain recombines TRBV25-1 with TRBJ2-3; D may be TRBD2 (6 bases). CDR1 and CDR2 (germline): MGHDK, SYGVNS. This CDR3 is 15 amino acids long. The V gene lost 4 bases and the J gene lost 2 bases, with 13 bases spanning the gap. The CDR3 nucleotides read TGTGCCAGCAGTGCGGAGGGACGGAACACAGATACGCAGTATTTT. Translation gives CASSAEGRNTDTQYF. The entire variable domain, with the rest obtained from reference TRBV25-1 and TRBJ2-3, is as follows: EADIYQTPRYLVIGTGKKITLECSQTMGHDKMYWYQQDPGMELHLIHYSYGVNSTEKGDLSSESTVSRIRTEHFPLTLESARPSHTSQYLCASSAEGRNTDTQYFGPGTRLTVL.

This clonotype was counted only a few times. V and J are TRBV12-3 or TRBV12-4 and TRBJ2-1; TRBD2 matches at 7 bases. This CDR3 has 11 amino acids. Unmatched junction bases numbered 2, after V lost 5 bases and J lost 10 bases. Here the CDR3 DNA reads TGTGCCAGCAGTCAGGGACTAGAGCAGTTCTTC. Protein product: CASSQGLEQFF.

The chain couples TRBV12-3 or TRBV12-4 to TRBJ2-7; TRBD1 might be the D (5 bases). The CDR3 covers 13 residues. V shed 4 bases and J shed 2 bases, with 9 bases lying between them. CDR3 region: CASSSGQTYEQYF. CDR3 sequence (DNA): TGTGCCAGCAGTTCCGGACAAACCTACGAGCAGTACTTC.

This chain links TRBV20-1 with TRBJ1-2; TRBD1 aligns across 8 bases. The germline gives CDR1 DFQATT, CDR2 SNEGSKA (reference sequence). Trimming took 6 bases from V and 1 from J; bases not matched to a gene: 19. This CDR3 has 18 residues. This CDR3 reads CSASGGGVRGLNNYGYTF. The DNA of the CDR3 is TGCAGTGCGAGCGGGGGAGGTGTCAGGGGGCTGAATAACTATGGCTACACCTTC.

This clonotype was counted a few times. The chain is built from TRBV27 and TRBJ2-7, with TRBD1 identical over 7 bases. Germline V CDR1 and CDR2: MNHEY, SMNVEV (reference sequence). V gave up 3 bases and J gave up 5 bases; unmatched junction bases: 4. This CDR3 contains 13 residues. CDR3 sequence: CASSFGQVNEQYF. CDR3 sequence (DNA): TGTGCCAGCAGTTTCGGACAGGTGAACGAGCAGTACTTC.

V gene TRBV28 combines with J gene TRBJ2-5; 9 bases map to TRBD2. The CDR3 runs to 14 residues. The V gene's germline CDR1 is MDHEN and CDR2 SYDVKM. With 5 bases clipped from V and 5 bases from J, the junction kept 6 bases outside the gene matches. As DNA, the CDR3 is TGTGCCAGCAGTGACGCGGGAGGGTGGGAGACCCAGTACTTC. It is translated as CASSDAGGWETQYF.

This clonotype has more than one count but fewer than ten. V is TRBV4-3 and J is TRBJ1-1; TRBD1 aligns across 9 bases. J was trimmed by 6 bases and V by 0 bases; bases with no gene match: 29. The CDR3 contains 23 residues. CDR1 is LGHNA and CDR2 is YSLEER in the germline V gene. This CDR3 is CASSQEAGQGKVGNGDGVSEAFF. In DNA form, the CDR3 reads TGCGCCAGCAGCCAAGAGGCAGGACAGGGGAAAGTGGGGAACGGGGACGGGGTATCTGAAGCTTTCTTT.

The chain is built from TRBV11-2 and TRBJ2-7; 8 bases are shared with TRBD1. The length of the CDR3 is 13 residues. V was clipped by 5 bases and J by 6 bases; unmatched bases: 6. Germline V gene data show CDR1 as SGHAT and CDR2 as FQNNGV. CDR3 region: CASSPGTGFEQYF. CDR3 in DNA: TGTGCCAGCAGCCCCGGGACAGGTTTCGAGCAGTACTTC.